Listed here are 15 T cell receptor beta chains from one sample, sequenced in a study of T cell responses to AZD1222 COVID-19 vaccine. Generated by immunoSEQ multiplex PCR, the TCRdb table keeps only in-frame clones and is missing some. The data contain 95,000 to 150,000 clones, 80% to 90% of them singletons. The material was peripheral blood, obtained on day 0 of AZD1222 vaccination. The receptors stem from an adult in good health.

In this sample, this clone turned up a few times. The chain uses TRBV28 and TRBJ1-1; D perhaps matches TRBD1 (5 bases). V was cut by 5 bases and J by 8 bases, with 21 bases left in between. The CDR3 loop spans 15 amino acids. Per the germline V gene, CDR1 is MDHEN and CDR2 is SYDVKM. The CDR3 sequence is CASSPLTSGHLEAFF. DNA of the CDR3: TGTGCCAGCAGTCCACTCACCTCTGGACATTTAGAAGCTTTCTTT.

The count of this clone is one. The chain couples TRBV6-5 to TRBJ1-2; D call uncertain. The CDR3 is 14 amino acids. Germline V gene lookup returns CDR1 MNHEY and CDR2 SVGAGI. The V gene lost 0 bases and the J gene lost 1 base, with 6 bases spanning the gap. The CDR3 DNA reads TGTGCCAGCAGTTACTCGAGTCTTAACTATGGCTACACCTTC. It specifies CASSYSSLNYGYTF.

CDR3 DNA: TGTGCCAGCAGTAACACAGGGTACAATGAGCAGTTCTTC. It translates to CASSNTGYNEQFF. The chain joins TRBV27 to TRBJ2-1; maybe TRBD1 (6 bases). V lost 5 bases, J lost 4 bases, and 9 bases lay in between. CDR3 length equals 13 residues. The germline V gene encodes CDR1 MNHEY and CDR2 SMNVEV (reference sequence).

The chain is built from TRBV7-2 and TRBJ2-3; 10 bases agree with TRBD1. Germline loops: CDR1 SGHTA, CDR2 FQGNSA. Trimming removed 5 bases from V and 5 bases from J; junction bases left unmatched: 4. The CDR3 sequence is 14 residues long. The CDR3, as DNA: TGTGCCAGCAGCACCCGGGACAGGGGAGATACGCAGTATTTT. Protein product: CASSTRDRGDTQYF.

The CDR3 DNA sequence: TGTGCCAGCAGCTTGGTTGATAGGCAACCCCAAGAGACCCAGTACTTC. This encodes CASSLVDRQPQETQYF. The chain has TRBV5-6 and TRBJ2-5; D is undetermined. The V gene lost 0 bases and the J gene lost 1 base, with 13 bases spanning the gap. Germline V gene data show CDR1 as SGHDT and CDR2 as YYEEEE. The CDR3 is 16 residues long.

This clone was picked up one time. CDR3 sequence reads: CASSIVGGSTDTQYF. CDR3 nucleotide sequence: TGTGCCAGTAGTATAGTGGGGGGATCGACAGATACGCAGTATTTT. The chain joins TRBV19 to TRBJ2-3, with D possibly matching TRBD2 (6 bases). CDR1 is LNHDA and CDR2 is SQIVND in the germline V gene (reference sequence). The CDR3 is made up of 15 amino acids. Trimming took 1 base from V and 3 from J, leaving 11 bases between them.

The rearrangement uses TRBV6-5 and TRBJ2-1, with a possible D match to TRBD2 (5 bases). Germline V gene lookup returns CDR1 MNHEY and CDR2 SVGAGI. The germline V and J ends were trimmed by 6 bases and 7 bases, with 19 bases remaining between them. This CDR3 has 15 amino acids. In DNA, the CDR3 is TGTGCCAGCAGAGAGTTACCGCCCCGCGGGAATGAGCAGTTCTTC. Amino acid sequence: CASRELPPRGNEQFF.

The chain recombines TRBV20-1 with TRBJ2-3; unclear D gene. Per germline, CDR1 DFQATT and CDR2 SNEGSKA (reference sequence). The V end was cut by 6 bases, the J end by 5 bases, with 9 bases between. The length of the CDR3 is 11 residues. The CDR3 is CSARPGDTQYF. The CDR3, as DNA: TGCAGTGCCCGCCCGGGAGATACGCAGTATTTT.

In DNA, the CDR3 is TGTGCCAGCAGCGACACGTCGCGGCAGTACAGACGGAACACTGAAGCTTTCTTT. This gives the protein CASSDTSRQYRRNTEAFF. The chain employs TRBV28 and TRBJ1-1; D is unresolved. In germline, CDR1 is MDHEN, CDR2 SYDVKM. V was shortened by 6 bases and J by 1 base, with 24 bases between the two germline ends. There are 18 residues in the CDR3.

The V and J genes are TRBV5-4 and TRBJ1-6; 8 bases fit TRBD1. Germline values: CDR1 SGHNT, CDR2 YYREEE (reference sequence). V shed 4 bases, J shed 3 bases, and the junction held 3 bases outside the gene matches. This CDR3 is 15 amino acids long. Here the CDR3 DNA reads TGTGCCAGCAGCCGGACAGGGAACTATAATTCACCCCTCCACTTT. It encodes CASSRTGNYNSPLHF.

The chain uses TRBV5-5 and TRBJ1-2; D unresolved. Germline V CDR1 and CDR2: SGHKS, YYEKEE (reference sequence). The CDR3 has 14 amino acids. V shed 4 bases and J shed 2 bases, with 12 bases lying between them. The DNA of the CDR3 is TGTGCCAGCAGCCCGGCCTCGGCCAACTATGGCTACACCTTC. Translation gives CASSPASANYGYTF.

The chain is built from TRBV3-1 (or the pseudogene TRBV3-2) and TRBJ1-5; D perhaps matches TRBD1 (6 bases). V lost 2 bases and J 3 bases, leaving 11 bases between the germline ends. The CDR3 contains 15 residues. From germline, CDR1 is LGHDT and CDR2 YNNKEL (reference sequence). The chain's CDR3 is CASSQSGTPNQPQHF. CDR3 DNA: TGTGCCAGCAGCCAATCCGGGACACCCAATCAGCCCCAGCATTTT.

V and J are TRBV18 and TRBJ1-1; TRBD1 aligns across 12 bases. The CDR3 loop spans 16 amino acids. V lost 3 bases, J lost 2 bases, and 4 bases stayed unmatched. From germline, CDR1 is KGHSH and CDR2 LQKENI. CDR3 sequence: CASSPPGQGANTEAFF. For the CDR3, the DNA is TGTGCCAGCTCACCCCCGGGACAGGGGGCAAACACTGAAGCTTTCTTT.

This clone was observed at least ten times. This sequence joins TRBV7-9 and TRBJ1-1; the D gene is possibly TRBD1 (6 bases). Per germline, CDR1 SEHNR and CDR2 FQNEAQ (reference sequence). The CDR3 runs 15 residues. V lost 5 bases, J lost 1 base, and 14 bases lay in between. The CDR3 is CASSIAGHPNTEAFF. CDR3 sequence (DNA): TGTGCCAGCAGCATCGCGGGACACCCGAACACTGAAGCTTTCTTT.

V and J are TRBV2 and TRBJ2-1; 9 positions match TRBD1. This CDR3 is 14 amino acids long. J lost 8 bases, V lost 7 bases, and 9 bases had no gene match. From germline, CDR1 is SNHLY and CDR2 FYNNEI. The DNA of the CDR3 is TGTGCCAGCACCCGGGACAGGGCGTCGGATGAGCAGTTCTTC. As protein: CASTRDRASDEQFF.